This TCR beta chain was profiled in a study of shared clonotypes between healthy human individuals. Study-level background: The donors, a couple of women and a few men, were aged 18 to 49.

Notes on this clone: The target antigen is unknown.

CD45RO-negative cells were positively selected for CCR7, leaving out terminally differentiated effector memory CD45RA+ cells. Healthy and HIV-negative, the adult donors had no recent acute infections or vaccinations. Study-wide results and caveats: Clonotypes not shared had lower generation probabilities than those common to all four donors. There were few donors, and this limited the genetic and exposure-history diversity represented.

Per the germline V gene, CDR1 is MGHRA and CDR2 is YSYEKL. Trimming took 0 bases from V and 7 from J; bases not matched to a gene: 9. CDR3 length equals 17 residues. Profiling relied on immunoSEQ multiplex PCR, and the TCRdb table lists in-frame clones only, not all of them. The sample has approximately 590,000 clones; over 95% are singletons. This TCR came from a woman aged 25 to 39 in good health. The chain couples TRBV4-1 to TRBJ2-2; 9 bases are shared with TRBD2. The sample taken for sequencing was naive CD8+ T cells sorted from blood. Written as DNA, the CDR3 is TGCGCCAGCAGCCAAGATAGGCGGGAGGGCCTTGGCGGGGAGCTGTTTTTT. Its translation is CASSQDRREGLGGELFF.